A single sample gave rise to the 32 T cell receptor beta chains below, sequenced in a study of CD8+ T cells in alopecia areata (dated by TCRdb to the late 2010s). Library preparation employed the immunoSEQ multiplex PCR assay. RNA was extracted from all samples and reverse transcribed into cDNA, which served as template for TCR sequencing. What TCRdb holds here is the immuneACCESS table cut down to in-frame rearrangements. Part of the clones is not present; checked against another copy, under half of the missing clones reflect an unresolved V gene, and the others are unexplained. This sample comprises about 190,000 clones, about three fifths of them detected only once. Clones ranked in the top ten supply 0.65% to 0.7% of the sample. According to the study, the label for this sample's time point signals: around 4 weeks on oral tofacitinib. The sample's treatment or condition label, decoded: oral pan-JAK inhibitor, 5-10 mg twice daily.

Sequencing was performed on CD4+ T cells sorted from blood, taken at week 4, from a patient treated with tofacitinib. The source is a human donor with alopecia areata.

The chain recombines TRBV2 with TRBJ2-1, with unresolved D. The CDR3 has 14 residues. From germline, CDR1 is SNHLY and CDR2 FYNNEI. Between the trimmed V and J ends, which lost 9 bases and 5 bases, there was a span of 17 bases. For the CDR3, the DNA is TGTGCCAGTCGAGTTGAACCTTTGGACAATGAGCAGTTCTTC. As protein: CASRVEPLDNEQFF.

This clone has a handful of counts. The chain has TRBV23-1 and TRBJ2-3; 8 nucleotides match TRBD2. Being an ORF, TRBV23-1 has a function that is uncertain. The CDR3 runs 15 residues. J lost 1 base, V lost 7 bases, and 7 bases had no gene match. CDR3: CASNGTSGRTDTQYF. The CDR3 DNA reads TGCGCCAGCAATGGAACTAGCGGCCGCACAGATACGCAGTATTTT.

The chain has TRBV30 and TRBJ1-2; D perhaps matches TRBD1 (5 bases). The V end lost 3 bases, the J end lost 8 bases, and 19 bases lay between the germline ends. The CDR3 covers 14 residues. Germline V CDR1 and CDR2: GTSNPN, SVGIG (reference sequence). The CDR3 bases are TGTGCCTGGAGGAGGGACCCCCTCTGGAGGGGCTACACCTTC. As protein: CAWRRDPLWRGYTF.

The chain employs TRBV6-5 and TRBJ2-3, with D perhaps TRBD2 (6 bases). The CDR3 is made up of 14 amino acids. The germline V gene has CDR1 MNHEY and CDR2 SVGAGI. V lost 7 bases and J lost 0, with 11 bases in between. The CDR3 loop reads CASNPGLSTDTQYF. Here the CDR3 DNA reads TGTGCCAGCAATCCGGGACTCAGCACAGATACGCAGTATTTT.

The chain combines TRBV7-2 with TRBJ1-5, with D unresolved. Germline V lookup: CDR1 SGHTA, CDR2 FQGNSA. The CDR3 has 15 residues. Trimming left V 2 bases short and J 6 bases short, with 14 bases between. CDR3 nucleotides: TGTGCCAGCAGCTTAACCCCTGGAGGTGCTCAGCCCCAGCATTTT. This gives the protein CASSLTPGGAQPQHF.

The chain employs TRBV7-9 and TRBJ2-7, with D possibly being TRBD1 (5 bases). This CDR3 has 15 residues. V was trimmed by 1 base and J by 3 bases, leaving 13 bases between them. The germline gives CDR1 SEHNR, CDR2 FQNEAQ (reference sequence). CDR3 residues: CASSLGLARDYEQYF. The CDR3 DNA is TGTGCCAGCAGCTTAGGCCTCGCCAGGGACTACGAGCAGTACTTC.

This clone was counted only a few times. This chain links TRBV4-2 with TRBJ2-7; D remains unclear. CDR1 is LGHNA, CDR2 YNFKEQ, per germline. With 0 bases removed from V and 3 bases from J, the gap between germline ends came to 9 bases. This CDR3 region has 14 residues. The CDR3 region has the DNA TGTGCCAGCAGCCAAGATTTTTACGGCTACGAGCAGTACTTC. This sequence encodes CASSQDFYGYEQYF.

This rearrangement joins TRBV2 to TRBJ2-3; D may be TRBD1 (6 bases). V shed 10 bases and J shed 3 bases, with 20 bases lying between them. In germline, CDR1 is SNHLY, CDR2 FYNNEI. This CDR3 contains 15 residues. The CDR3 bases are TGTGCCACCCGGACAGCCGAAGGTCGGACAGATACGCAGTATTTT. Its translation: CATRTAEGRTDTQYF.

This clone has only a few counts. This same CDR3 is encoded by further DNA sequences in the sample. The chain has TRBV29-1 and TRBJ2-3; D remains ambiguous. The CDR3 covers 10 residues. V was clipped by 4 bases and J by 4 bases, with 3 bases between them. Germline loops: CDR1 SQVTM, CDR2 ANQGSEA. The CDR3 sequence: CSVAPDTQYF. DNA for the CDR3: TGCAGCGTTGCACCAGATACGCAGTATTTT.

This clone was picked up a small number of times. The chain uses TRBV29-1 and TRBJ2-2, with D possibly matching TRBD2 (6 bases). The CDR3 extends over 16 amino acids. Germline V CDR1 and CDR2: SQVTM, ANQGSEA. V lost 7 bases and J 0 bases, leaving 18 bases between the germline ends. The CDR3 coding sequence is TGCAGCGCCCAAACAGCGGGTTCCGCGAACACCGGGGAGCTGTTTTTT. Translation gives CSAQTAGSANTGELFF.

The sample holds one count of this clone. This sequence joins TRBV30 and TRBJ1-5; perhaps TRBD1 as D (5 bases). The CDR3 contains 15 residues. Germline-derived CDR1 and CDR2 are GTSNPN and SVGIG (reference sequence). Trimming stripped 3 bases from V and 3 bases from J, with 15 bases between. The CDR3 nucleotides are TGTGCCTGGAGAAGCGGGGGAGGATACAATCAGCCCCAGCATTTT. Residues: CAWRSGGGYNQPQHF.

The CDR3 nucleotides read TGTGCCTGGAGTTCGCTTGAGACCTACGAGCAGTACTTC. Protein: CAWSSLETYEQYF. V and J are TRBV30 and TRBJ2-7, with D unresolved. Germline CDR1 is GTSNPN and CDR2 is SVGIG (reference sequence). V dropped 2 bases and J dropped 2 bases, with 10 bases sitting between them. CDR3 length: 13 residues. The entire variable domain, with the rest obtained from reference TRBV30 and TRBJ2-7, is as follows: SQTIHQWPATLVQPVGSPLSLECTVEGTSNPNLYWYRQAAGRGLQLLFYSVGIGQISSEVPQNLSASRPQDRQFILSSKKLLLSDSGFYLCAWSSLETYEQYFGPGTRLTVT.

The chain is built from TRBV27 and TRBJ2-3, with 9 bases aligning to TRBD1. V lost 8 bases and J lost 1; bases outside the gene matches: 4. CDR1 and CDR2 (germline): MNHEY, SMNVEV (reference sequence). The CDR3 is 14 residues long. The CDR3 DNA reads TGTGCCAGCGGCCGGGACAGGGGCACAGATACGCAGTATTTT. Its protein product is CASGRDRGTDTQYF.

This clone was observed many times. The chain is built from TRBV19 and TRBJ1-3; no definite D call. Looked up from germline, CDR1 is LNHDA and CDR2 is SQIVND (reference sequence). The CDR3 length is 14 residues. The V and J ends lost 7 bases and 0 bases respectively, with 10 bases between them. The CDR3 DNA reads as TGTGCCAGTACAGACTACAGCTCTGGAAACACCATATATTTT. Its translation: CASTDYSSGNTIYF. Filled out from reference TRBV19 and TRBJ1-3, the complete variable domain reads DGGITQSPKYLFRKEGQNVTLSCEQNLNHDAMYWYRQDPGQGLRLIYYSQIVNDFQKGDIAEGYSVSREKKESFPLTVTSAQKNPTAFYLCASTDYSSGNTIYFGEGSWLTVV.

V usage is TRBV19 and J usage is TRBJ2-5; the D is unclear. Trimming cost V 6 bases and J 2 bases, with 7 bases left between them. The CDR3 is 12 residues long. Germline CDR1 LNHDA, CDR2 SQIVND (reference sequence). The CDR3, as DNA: TGTGCCAGTAGCCGTCATCAAGAGACCCAGTACTTC. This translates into CASSRHQETQYF.

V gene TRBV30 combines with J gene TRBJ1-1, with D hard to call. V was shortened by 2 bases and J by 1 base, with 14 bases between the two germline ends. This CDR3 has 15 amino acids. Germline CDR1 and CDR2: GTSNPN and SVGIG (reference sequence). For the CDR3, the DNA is TGTGCCTGGAGTCGTATGCGAGGAGGGAACACTGAAGCTTTCTTT. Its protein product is CAWSRMRGGNTEAFF.

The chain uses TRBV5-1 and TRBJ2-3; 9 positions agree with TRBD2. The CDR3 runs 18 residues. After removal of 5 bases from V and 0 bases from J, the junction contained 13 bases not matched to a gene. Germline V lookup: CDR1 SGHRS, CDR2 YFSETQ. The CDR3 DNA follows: TGCGCCAGCAGTTACACACGCCATAGCGGGAGTAGCACAGATACGCAGTATTTT. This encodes CASSYTRHSGSSTDTQYF.

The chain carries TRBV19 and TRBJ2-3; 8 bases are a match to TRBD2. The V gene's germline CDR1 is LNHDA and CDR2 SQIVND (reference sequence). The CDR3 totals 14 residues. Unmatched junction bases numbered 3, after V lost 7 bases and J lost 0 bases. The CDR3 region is CASTPSGSTDTQYF. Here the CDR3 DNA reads TGTGCCAGTACCCCTAGCGGGAGCACAGATACGCAGTATTTT.

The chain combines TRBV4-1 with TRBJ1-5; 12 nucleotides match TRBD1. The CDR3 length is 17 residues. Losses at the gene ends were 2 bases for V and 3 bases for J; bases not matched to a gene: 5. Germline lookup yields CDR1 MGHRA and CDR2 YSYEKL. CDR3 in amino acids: CASSQTGTGGPNQPQHF. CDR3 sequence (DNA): TGCGCCAGCAGCCAAACCGGGACAGGGGGCCCCAATCAGCCCCAGCATTTT.

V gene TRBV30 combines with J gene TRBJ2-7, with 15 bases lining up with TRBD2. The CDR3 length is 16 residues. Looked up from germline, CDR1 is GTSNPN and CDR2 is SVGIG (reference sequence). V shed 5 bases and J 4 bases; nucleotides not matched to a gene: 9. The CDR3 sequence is CAWGLAGGRGRYEQYF. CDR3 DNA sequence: TGTGCCTGGGGACTAGCGGGAGGGCGGGGTCGATACGAGCAGTACTTC.

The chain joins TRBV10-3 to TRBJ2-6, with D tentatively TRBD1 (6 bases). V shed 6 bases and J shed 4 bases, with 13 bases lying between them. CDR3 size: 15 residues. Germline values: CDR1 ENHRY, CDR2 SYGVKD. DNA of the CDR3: TGTGCCATCAGCGCTAACAGGGCCGGGGCCAACGTCCTGACTTTC. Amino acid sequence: CAISANRAGANVLTF.

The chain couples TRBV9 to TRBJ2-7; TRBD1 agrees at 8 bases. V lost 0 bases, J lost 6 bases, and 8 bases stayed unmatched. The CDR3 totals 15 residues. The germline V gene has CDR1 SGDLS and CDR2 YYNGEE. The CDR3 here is CASSVEVTGAAEQYF. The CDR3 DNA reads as TGTGCCAGCAGCGTAGAGGTGACAGGGGCGGCCGAGCAGTACTTC.

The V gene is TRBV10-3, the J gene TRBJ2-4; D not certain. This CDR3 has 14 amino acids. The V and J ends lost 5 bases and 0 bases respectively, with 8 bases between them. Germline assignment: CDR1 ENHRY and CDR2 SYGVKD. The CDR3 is CAISRDVAKNIQYF. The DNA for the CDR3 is TGTGCCATCAGTCGAGATGTAGCCAAAAACATTCAGTACTTC.

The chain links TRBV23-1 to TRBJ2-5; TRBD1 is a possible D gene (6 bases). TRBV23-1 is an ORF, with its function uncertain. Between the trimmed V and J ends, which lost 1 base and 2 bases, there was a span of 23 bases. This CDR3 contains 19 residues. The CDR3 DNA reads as TGCGCCAGCAGTCAATTGGGGTCTCTCCGGGCCGGGACACAAGAGACCCAGTACTTC. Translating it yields CASSQLGSLRAGTQETQYF.

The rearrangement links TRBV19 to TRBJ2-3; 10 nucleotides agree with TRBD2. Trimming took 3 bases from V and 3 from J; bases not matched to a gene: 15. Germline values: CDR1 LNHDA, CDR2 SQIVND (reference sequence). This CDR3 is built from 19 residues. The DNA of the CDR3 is TGTGCCAGTAGTATCCAGGCGTGGACTAGCGGAGAGGGAACAGATACGCAGTATTTT. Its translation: CASSIQAWTSGEGTDTQYF. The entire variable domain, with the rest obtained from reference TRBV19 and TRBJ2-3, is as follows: DGGITQSPKYLFRKEGQNVTLSCEQNLNHDAMYWYRQDPGQGLRLIYYSQIVNDFQKGDIAEGYSVSREKKESFPLTVTSAQKNPTAFYLCASSIQAWTSGEGTDTQYFGPGTRLTVL.

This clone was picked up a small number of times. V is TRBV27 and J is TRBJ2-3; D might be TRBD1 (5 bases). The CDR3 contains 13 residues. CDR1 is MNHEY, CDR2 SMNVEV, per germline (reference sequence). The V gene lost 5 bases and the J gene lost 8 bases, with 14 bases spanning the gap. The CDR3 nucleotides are TGTGCCAGCAGTCCAAATCCTAGGGGTACGCAGTATTTT. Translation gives CASSPNPRGTQYF.

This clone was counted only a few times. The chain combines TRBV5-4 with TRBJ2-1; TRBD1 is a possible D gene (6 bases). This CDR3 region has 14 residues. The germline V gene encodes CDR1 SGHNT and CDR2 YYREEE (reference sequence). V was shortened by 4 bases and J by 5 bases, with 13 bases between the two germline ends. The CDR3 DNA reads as TGTGCCAGCAGCCAGGGCCAGGGGAACAATGAGCAGTTCTTC. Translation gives CASSQGQGNNEQFF.

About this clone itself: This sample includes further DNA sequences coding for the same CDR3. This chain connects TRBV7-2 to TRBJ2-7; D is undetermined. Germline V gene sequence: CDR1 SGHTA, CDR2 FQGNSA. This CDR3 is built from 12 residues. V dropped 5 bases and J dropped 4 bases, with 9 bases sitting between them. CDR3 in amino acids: CASSPSPYEQYF. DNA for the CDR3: TGTGCCAGCAGCCCATCCCCATACGAGCAGTACTTC.

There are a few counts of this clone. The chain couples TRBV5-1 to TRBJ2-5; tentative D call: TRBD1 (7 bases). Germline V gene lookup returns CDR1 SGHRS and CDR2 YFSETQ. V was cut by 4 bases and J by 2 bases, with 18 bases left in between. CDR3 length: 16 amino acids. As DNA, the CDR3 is TGCGCCAGCAGCCGGGACAGCGGAGGGGTTCAAGAGACCCAGTACTTC. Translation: CASSRDSGGVQETQYF.

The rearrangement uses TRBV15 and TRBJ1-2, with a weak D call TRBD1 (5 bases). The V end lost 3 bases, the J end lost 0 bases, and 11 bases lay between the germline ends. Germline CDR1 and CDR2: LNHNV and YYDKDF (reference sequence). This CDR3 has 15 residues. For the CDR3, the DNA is TGTGCCACCAGCAGTGCGGGGGGAGCTAACTATGGCTACACCTTC. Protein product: CATSSAGGANYGYTF. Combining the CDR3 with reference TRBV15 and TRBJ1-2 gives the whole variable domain DAMVIQNPRYQVTQFGKPVTLSCSQTLNHNVMYWYQQKSSQAPKLLFHYYDKDFNNEADTPDNFQSRRPNTSFCFLDIRSPGLGDTAMYLCATSSAGGANYGYTFGSGTRLTVV.

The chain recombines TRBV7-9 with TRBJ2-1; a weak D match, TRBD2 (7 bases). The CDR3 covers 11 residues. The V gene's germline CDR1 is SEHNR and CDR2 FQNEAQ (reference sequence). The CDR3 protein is CATHGGQEQFF. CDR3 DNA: TGTGCAACCCACGGGGGGCAGGAGCAGTTCTTC. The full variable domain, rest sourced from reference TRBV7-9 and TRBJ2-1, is DTGVSQNPRHKITKRGQNVTFRCDPISEHNRLYWYRQTLGQGPEFLTYFQNEAQLEKSRLLSDRFSAERPKGSFSTLEIQRTEQGDSAMYLCATHGGQEQFFGPGTRLTVL.

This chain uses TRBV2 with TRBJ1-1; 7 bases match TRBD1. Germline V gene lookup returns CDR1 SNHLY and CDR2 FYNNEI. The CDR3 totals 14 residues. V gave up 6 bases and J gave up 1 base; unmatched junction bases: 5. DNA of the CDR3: TGTGCCAGCAGGACCGGGACAGCGAACACTGAAGCTTTCTTT. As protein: CASRTGTANTEAFF.